The 9 T cell receptor beta chains listed next were all sequenced from one sample in a study of early T cells in non-severe SARS-CoV-2 infection. TCRdb reanalysed the 5' RACE reads using MiXCR and keeps one entry per CDR3 protein. The profile shows about 83,000 distinct CDR3 sequences, roughly an eighth of them singletons. Sample: whole blood. Receptor source: an adult who was a healthcare worker with PCR-confirmed SARS-CoV-2 infection or an uninfected control (not recorded which).

This clonotype was found many times. The chain uses TRBV3-1 and TRBJ2-2, with D unresolved. In germline, CDR1 is LGHDT, CDR2 YNNKEL (reference sequence). CDR3 size: 17 residues. V lost 0 bases and J 0 bases, leaving 11 bases between the germline ends. The CDR3 loop reads CASSQDRNPANTGELFF. CDR3 coding DNA: TGTGCCAGCAGCCAAGATCGGAACCCCGCGAACACCGGGGAGCTGTTTTTT.

The sample holds a few counts of this clonotype. The chain combines TRBV15 with TRBJ2-6; perhaps TRBD1 as D (5 bases). Germline CDR1 is LNHNV and CDR2 is YYDKDF (reference sequence). The CDR3 has 18 amino acids. V was cut by 0 bases and J by 0 bases, with 12 bases left in between. For the CDR3, the DNA is TGTGCCACCAGCAGAGATTCGACAGCCTCCTCTGGGGCCAACGTCCTGACTTTC. Encoded protein: CATSRDSTASSGANVLTF. Filled out from reference TRBV15 and TRBJ2-6, the complete variable domain reads DAMVIQNPRYQVTQFGKPVTLSCSQTLNHNVMYWYQQKSSQAPKLLFHYYDKDFNNEADTPDNFQSRRPNTSFCFLDIRSPGLGDTAMYLCATSRDSTASSGANVLTFGAGSRLTVL.

The genes are TRBV4-3 and TRBJ2-7; tentatively, D is TRBD1 (6 bases). Germline CDR1 reads LGHNA; CDR2 reads YSLEER. The V and J ends lost 1 base and 0 bases respectively, with 13 bases between them. This CDR3 region has 16 residues. The CDR3 sequence is CASSQVGQGSSYEQYF. The CDR3 region has the DNA TGCGCCAGCAGCCAAGTAGGTCAGGGGAGCTCCTACGAGCAGTACTTC.

This clonotype showed up many times. The chain has TRBV11-2 and TRBJ1-4; perhaps TRBD1 as D (5 bases). V shed 3 bases and J shed 4 bases, with 12 bases lying between them. CDR1 and CDR2 (germline): SGHAT, FQNNGV. CDR3 size: 15 residues. CDR3 nucleotide sequence: TGTGCCAGCAGCTTGGGGACGGCGGGTAATGAAAAACTGTTTTTT. Translating gives CASSLGTAGNEKLFF. The full variable domain, rest sourced from reference TRBV11-2 and TRBJ1-4, is EAGVAQSPRYKIIEKRQSVAFWCNPISGHATLYWYQQILGQGPKLLIQFQNNGVVDDSQLPKDRFSAERLKGVDSTLKIQPAKLEDSAVYLCASSLGTAGNEKLFFGSGTQLSVL.

The chain carries TRBV11-2 and TRBJ1-1; the D gene is possibly TRBD1 (6 bases). Trimming shortened V by 7 bases and J by 5 bases, and 17 bases separated the two germline ends. The CDR3 sequence is 14 residues long. Germline assignment: CDR1 SGHAT and CDR2 FQNNGV. In nucleotides, the CDR3 is TGTGCCAGCACCCTCCGGGGGCCGGGGACTGAAGCTTTCTTT. This codes for CASTLRGPGTEAFF.

This rearrangement joins TRBV6-2 or TRBV6-3 to TRBJ2-3, with TRBD2 matching 7 bases. The germline gives CDR1 MNHEY, CDR2 SVGEGT. The J segment lost 2 bases and the V segment lost 6 bases, leaving 5 bases of the junction unmatched. This CDR3 region has 14 residues. Here the CDR3 DNA reads TGTGCCAGCAGCGGCGGGGGAAACACAGATACGCAGTATTTT. As protein: CASSGGGNTDTQYF.

V gene TRBV11-1 combines with J gene TRBJ2-7; D may be TRBD2 (5 bases). CDR3 length: 15 amino acids. V gave up 6 bases and J gave up 7 bases, with 22 bases separating them. Germline V CDR1 and CDR2: SGHAT, FQDESV (reference sequence). This CDR3 reads CASSRPGILRGEQYF. In nucleotides, the CDR3 is TGTGCCAGCAGTCGCCCCGGGATTCTCCGGGGTGAGCAGTACTTC.

CDR3 residues: CASNRDSVNEKLFF. DNA for the CDR3: TGTGCCAGCAACCGGGACAGTGTTAATGAAAAACTGTTTTTT. The chain has TRBV2 and TRBJ1-4; 7 nucleotides line up with TRBD1. From germline, CDR1 is SNHLY and CDR2 FYNNEI. CDR3 length: 14 amino acids. V dropped 7 bases and J dropped 4; count of bases not matched to a gene: 6.

At least ten counts were recorded for this clonotype. The chain combines TRBV27 with TRBJ2-5, with TRBD2 matching 9 bases. With 6 bases clipped from V and 1 base from J, the junction kept 3 bases outside the gene matches. This CDR3 is 14 amino acids long. CDR1 and CDR2 (germline): MNHEY, SMNVEV (reference sequence). The CDR3 DNA reads as TGTGCCAGCAGGACTAGCGGCTTCCAAGAGACCCAGTACTTC. The encoded protein is CASRTSGFQETQYF.